These 23 T cell receptor beta chains came from one sample sequenced in a study of cytomegalovirus exposure and HLA in healthy donors. Primers: 60 Vbeta forward and 13 Jbeta reverse. TCRdb keeps only in-frame clones here, not all; method: immunoSEQ multiplex PCR. The profile covers about 120,000 clones, with over 50% appearing a single time and roughly 8.6% taken by the ten largest. The sequenced sample was PBMCs. The receptors here all came from a woman in her thirties or forties in good health and CMV-seropositive.

The chain is built from TRBV15 and TRBJ2-2, with a tentative D call TRBD2 (6 bases). Trimming took 6 bases from V and 3 from J, leaving 11 bases between them. The length of the CDR3 is 14 residues. Germline CDR1 and CDR2: LNHNV and YYDKDF (reference sequence). The CDR3 DNA sequence: TGTGCCACCAGAAGGGCGGGGCACACCGGGGAGCTGTTTTTT. This translates into CATRRAGHTGELFF.

Regarding this clone: The sample has other DNA sequences that encode this CDR3 too. The CDR3 region is CASSLGGVAEAFF. The CDR3 region has the DNA TGTGCCAGCAGCTTAGGGGGGGTGGCTGAAGCTTTCTTT. This sequence joins TRBV7-8 and TRBJ1-1; tentatively, D is TRBD1 (5 bases). CDR1 and CDR2 from the germline V gene are SGHVS and FQNEAQ. Trimming left V 1 base short and J 6 bases short, with 9 bases between. The CDR3 covers 13 residues.

Of note for this clone: A junction end diverges from the germline sequence, so it may reflect a read error. This chain joins TRBV28 and TRBJ2-2; 8 positions match TRBD1. The length of the CDR3 is 15 residues. Germline V lookup: CDR1 MDHEN, CDR2 SYDVKM. Written as DNA, the CDR3 is TGTGCCACCCAGGGGGCAGATAGGAACGCCGGGGAGCTGTTTTTT. This codes for CATQGADRNAGELFF.

This clone was counted between two and nine times. The chain carries TRBV5-1 and TRBJ2-2; 7 bases match TRBD1. Trimming at V came to 3 bases and at J to 6 bases, leaving 11 bases not matched to a gene. The germline V gene encodes CDR1 SGHRS and CDR2 YFSETQ. The CDR3 runs to 16 residues. The DNA for the CDR3 is TGCGCCAGCAGCTACAGGGGAATGGGTAACGCCGGGGAGCTGTTTTTT. Its protein is CASSYRGMGNAGELFF.

The DNA for the CDR3 is TGTGCCAGCAGTTACTCGTGGTCCCCTACTGGAAACACCATATATTTT. Translated: CASSYSWSPTGNTIYF. This sequence joins TRBV6-6 and TRBJ1-3; D remains ambiguous. Germline V lookup: CDR1 MNHNY, CDR2 SVGAGI (reference sequence). The CDR3 is 16 residues long. Trimming removed 0 bases at V and 2 bases at J, with 11 bases between.

The rearrangement links TRBV6-1 to TRBJ2-5, with 10 bases identical to TRBD2. The CDR3 loop spans 15 amino acids. Germline assignment: CDR1 MNHNS and CDR2 SASEGT. V lost 6 bases to trimming and J lost 4 bases; unmatched junction nucleotides: 8. CDR3 protein: CASRPSGGAIETQYF. In nucleotides, the CDR3 is TGTGCCAGCAGGCCAAGCGGGGGGGCAATAGAGACCCAGTACTTC.

V usage is TRBV7-2 and J usage is TRBJ2-5; unclear D gene. V was trimmed by 5 bases and J by 2 bases, leaving 15 bases between them. The CDR3 totals 15 residues. CDR1 SGHTA and CDR2 FQGNSA come from the germline V gene. The CDR3 coding sequence is TGTGCCAGCAGCCAAAACCCAGGAATACAAGAGACCCAGTACTTC. It translates to CASSQNPGIQETQYF.

The chain has TRBV6-5 and TRBJ2-7, with 10 bases fitting TRBD1. The CDR3 runs to 15 residues. CDR1 is MNHEY and CDR2 is SVGAGI in the germline V gene. J was trimmed by 0 bases and V by 2 bases; bases with no gene match: 1. The CDR3 region has the DNA TGTGCCAGCAGTTACGGGACAGGGGTCTCCTACGAGCAGTACTTC. Translating gives CASSYGTGVSYEQYF.

This clone was seen a handful of times. The chain links TRBV6-5 to TRBJ1-4, with D possibly being TRBD1 (5 bases). Germline V CDR1 and CDR2: MNHEY, SVGAGI. With 6 bases removed from V and 10 bases from J, the gap between germline ends came to 21 bases. The CDR3 extends over 15 amino acids. CDR3 nucleotide sequence: TGTGCCAGCAGCCCTGACGCTGGGCCCGGGGGAAAACTGTTTTTT. Translated, it gives CASSPDAGPGGKLFF.

The chain employs TRBV9 and TRBJ2-1, with a weak D call TRBD2 (7 bases). The germline gives CDR1 SGDLS, CDR2 YYNGEE. This CDR3 region has 16 residues. V lost 0 bases and J 1 base, leaving 11 bases between the germline ends. The CDR3 loop is CASSVVGGGSYNEQFF. The CDR3 nucleotides read TGTGCCAGCAGCGTAGTAGGGGGGGGGTCCTACAATGAGCAGTTCTTC.

The J gene is TRBJ2-7, the V gene TRBV19; TRBD2 agrees at 8 bases. The CDR3 consists of 13 residues. Germline assignment: CDR1 LNHDA and CDR2 SQIVND (reference sequence). After removal of 10 bases from V and 1 base from J, the junction contained 6 bases not matched to a gene. The CDR3 protein is CATSGGGSYEQYF. Written as DNA, the CDR3 is TGTGCCACCAGCGGGGGAGGATCCTACGAGCAGTACTTC.

This chain connects TRBV2 to TRBJ2-2; D might be TRBD1 (6 bases). Trimming cost V 4 bases and J 1 base, with 7 bases left between them. This CDR3 is 14 amino acids long. Germline V gives CDR1 SNHLY, CDR2 FYNNEI. CDR3 residues: CASSAGQNTGELFF. The CDR3 DNA reads TGTGCCAGCAGTGCGGGACAGAACACCGGGGAGCTGTTTTTT.

This chain joins TRBV4-1 and TRBJ2-3; 9 bases match TRBD1. Germline-derived CDR1 and CDR2 are MGHRA and YSYEKL. V was pared by 4 bases and J by 0 bases, with 2 bases of the junction left unmatched. The CDR3 extends over 15 amino acids. CDR3 residues: CASSLGQGSTDTQYF. The CDR3 DNA is TGCGCCAGCAGCCTCGGACAGGGGAGCACAGATACGCAGTATTTT.

The chain is built from TRBV30 and TRBJ1-2; tentatively, D is TRBD1 (6 bases). Germline V gene lookup returns CDR1 GTSNPN and CDR2 SVGIG (reference sequence). CDR3 length: 13 amino acids. Deletions cut 2 bases from V and 4 bases from J, with 11 bases between. In nucleotides, the CDR3 is TGTGCCTGGAGTCGAGGACAGATCTATGGCTACACCTTC. Translation: CAWSRGQIYGYTF.

This clone was found many times. V usage is TRBV19 and J usage is TRBJ1-3, with D possibly TRBD1 on 5 matching bases. The ends were cut back, 2 bases at V and 0 bases at J, with 14 bases in the middle. CDR1 and CDR2 from the germline V gene are LNHDA and SQIVND (reference sequence). The CDR3 has 17 amino acids. The CDR3 is CASSIWGGADSGNTIYF. Written as DNA, the CDR3 is TGTGCCAGTAGTATATGGGGAGGGGCGGACTCTGGAAACACCATATATTTT.

This rearrangement joins TRBV27 to TRBJ2-7, with D uncertain. Trimming removed 9 bases at V and 4 bases at J, with 16 bases between. Germline CDR1 reads MNHEY; CDR2 reads SMNVEV (reference sequence). This CDR3 spans 13 amino acids. In DNA form, the CDR3 reads TGTGCCAGTCGCCGAGTGAGTCAATACGAGCAGTACTTC. This codes for CASRRVSQYEQYF.

This clone was seen a single time. The chain employs TRBV19 and TRBJ1-2, with 9 bases that match TRBD1. The CDR3 has 16 amino acids. Germline V gives CDR1 LNHDA, CDR2 SQIVND (reference sequence). Trimming cost V 3 bases and J 4 bases; bases outside gene matches: 9. The CDR3 region has the DNA TGTGCCAGTAGTATGCCACAGGGGGCGCGGGGCTATGGCTACACCTTC. It encodes CASSMPQGARGYGYTF.

This clone was counted a few times. The V call is TRBV21-1, the J call TRBJ2-3; the table assigns TRBD2, which was not confirmed against the DNA. TRBV21-1 corresponds to a pseudogene. This CDR3 spans 15 amino acids. The CDR3, as DNA: TGTGCCAGCAGCAAAGAAGCGGGCAGCACAGATACGCAGTATTTT. Encoded protein: CASSKEAGSTDTQYF.

This clone was seen more than once but under ten times. This chain connects TRBV28 to TRBJ2-3, with TRBD1 matching 7 bases. Trimming cost V 5 bases and J 4 bases; bases outside gene matches: 6. The germline CDR1 and CDR2 sequences are MDHEN and SYDVKM. The CDR3 runs to 14 residues. The CDR3 region has the DNA TGTGCCAGCAGTGTCTCGACAGGGCCAGATACGCAGTATTTT. As protein: CASSVSTGPDTQYF.

V is TRBV27 and J is TRBJ2-1; D is unresolved. Germline assignment: CDR1 MNHEY and CDR2 SMNVEV (reference sequence). This CDR3 has 13 residues. Deletions cut 0 bases from V and 4 bases from J, with 4 bases between. DNA for the CDR3: TGTGCCAGCAGTTTATCCCAATACAATGAGCAGTTCTTC. Encoded protein: CASSLSQYNEQFF.

The J gene is TRBJ2-3, the V gene TRBV19, with 9 positions matching TRBD2. CDR1 and CDR2 (germline): LNHDA, SQIVND (reference sequence). This CDR3 is built from 15 residues. With V trimmed by 3 bases and J by 2 bases, 3 bases remained unmatched. The CDR3 coding sequence is TGTGCCAGTAGTATCATAGCGGGAGCCACAGATACGCAGTATTTT. Translating it yields CASSIIAGATDTQYF.

Concerning this clone: A read error may account for a junction end that differs from germline. The chain joins TRBV27 to TRBJ1-2; 7 nucleotides match TRBD1. CDR3 length: 13 amino acids. Germline assignment: CDR1 MNHEY and CDR2 SMNVEV (reference sequence). In DNA, the CDR3 is TGTGCCAGCAGAGGACAGGCCACTATCGGCTACCCCTTC. It translates to CASRGQATIGYPF.

Only a few counts were recorded for this clone. The chain links TRBV6-5 to TRBJ1-4; no definite D call. CDR3 length: 14 amino acids. Trimming took 6 bases from V and 0 from J, leaving 8 bases between them. From germline, CDR1 is MNHEY and CDR2 SVGAGI. The CDR3 spells CASSPLATNEKLFF. The CDR3 bases are TGTGCCAGCAGCCCCCTTGCAACTAATGAAAAACTGTTTTTT.